Detailed here is one T cell receptor (beta chain). What it binds is unknown. CDR3 length: 15 amino acids. Germline CDR1 and CDR2: MGHRA and YSYEKL. V gave up 0 bases and J gave up 3 bases, with 12 bases separating them. 13 Jbeta primers and 60 Vbeta primers were used for the PCR. Generated by immunoSEQ multiplex PCR, the TCRdb table keeps only in-frame clones and is missing some. The sample includes some 140,000 clones, over 75% seen only once; the top ten take 8.8%. The sample belongs to a study of cytomegalovirus exposure and HLA in healthy donors. Findings and caveats of the study: Sequencing depth roughly uniform across donors was assumed in presence/absence analyses. Later work showed greater clonal expansion in HLA-associated TCR beta chains than in equally common others.

Among the donors, all were healthy bone marrow donors. Material for sequencing was PBMCs. The sequence derives from a woman in her 50s in good health and CMV-seropositive. J is TRBJ2-7 and V is TRBV4-1; a weak D match, TRBD2 (6 bases). CDR3 residues: CASSQDGSGYYEQYF. The DNA of the CDR3 is TGCGCCAGCAGCCAAGATGGAAGCGGGTACTACGAGCAGTACTTC.